Reported below is one T cell receptor beta chain. Genomic DNA for TCR beta libraries, approximately 2 micrograms, came from cryopreserved PBMCs. The CDR3 covers 17 residues. Trimming pared 3 bases from V and 1 base from J, leaving 18 bases between. Looked up from germline, CDR1 is GTSNPN and CDR2 is SVGIG (reference sequence). This entry belongs to a study of cytotoxic CD8 clonotypes in ibrutinib-treated CLL. TCRdb's copy holds only in-frame clones and misses some; the assay was immunoSEQ multiplex PCR. The sample shows 90,000 to 150,000 clones, approximately 56% of them seen only once. The sample in question was PBMCs, obtained after 24 months of ibrutinib treatment. The sequence was obtained from a human donor with chronic lymphocytic leukemia. The rearrangement links TRBV30 to TRBJ2-2; D is tentatively TRBD1 or TRBD2 (6 bases each). For the CDR3, the DNA is TGTGCCTGGAGAAAAGGGGCGGGACAACTGAACACCGGGGAGCTGTTTTTT. Its translation: CAWRKGAGQLNTGELFF.